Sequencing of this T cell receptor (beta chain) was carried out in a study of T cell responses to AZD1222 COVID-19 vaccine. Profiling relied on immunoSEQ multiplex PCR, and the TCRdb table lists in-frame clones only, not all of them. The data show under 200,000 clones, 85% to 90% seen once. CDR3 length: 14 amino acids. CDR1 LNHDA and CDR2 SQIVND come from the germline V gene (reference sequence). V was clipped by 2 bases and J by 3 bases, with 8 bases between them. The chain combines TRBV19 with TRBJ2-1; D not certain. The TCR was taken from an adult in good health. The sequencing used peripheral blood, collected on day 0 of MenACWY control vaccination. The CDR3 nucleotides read TGTGCCAGTAGTATATACTACCGCTACAATGAGCAGTTCTTC. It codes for CASSIYYRYNEQFF.